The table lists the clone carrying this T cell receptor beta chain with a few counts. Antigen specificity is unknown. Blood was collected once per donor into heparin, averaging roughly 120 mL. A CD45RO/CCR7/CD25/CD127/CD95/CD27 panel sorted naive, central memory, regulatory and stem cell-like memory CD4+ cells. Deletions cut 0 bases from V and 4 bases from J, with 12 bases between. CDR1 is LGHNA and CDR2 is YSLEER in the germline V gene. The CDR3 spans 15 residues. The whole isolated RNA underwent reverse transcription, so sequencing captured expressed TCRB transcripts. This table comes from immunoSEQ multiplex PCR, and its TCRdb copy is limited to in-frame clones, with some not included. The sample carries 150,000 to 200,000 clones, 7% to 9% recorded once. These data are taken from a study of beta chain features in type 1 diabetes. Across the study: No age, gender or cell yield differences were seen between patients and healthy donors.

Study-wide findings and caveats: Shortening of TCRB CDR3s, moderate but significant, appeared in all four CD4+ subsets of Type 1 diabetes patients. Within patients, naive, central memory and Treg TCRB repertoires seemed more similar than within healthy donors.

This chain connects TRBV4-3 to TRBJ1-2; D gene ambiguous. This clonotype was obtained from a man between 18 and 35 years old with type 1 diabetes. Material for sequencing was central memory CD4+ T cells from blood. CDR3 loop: CASSQDAGRIYGYTF. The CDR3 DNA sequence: TGCGCCAGCAGCCAAGATGCTGGCAGAATCTATGGCTACACCTTC.